The T cell receptor beta chain under discussion was sequenced for a study of cytomegalovirus exposure and HLA in healthy donors. Overall study context: An early data release held some 89 million unique TCRs from HLA-typed donors. The study, taken as a whole, reports: Accurate prediction of most subjects' HLA-A and HLA-B alleles from TCR beta sequences was reported. The study listed under 200 cytomegalovirus-associated TCR beta chains. According to an earlier analysis, most TCR beta V segments yielded productive rearrangements about 87% or about 30% of the time.

PCR employed 60 Vbeta and 13 Jbeta primers. Measured with immunoSEQ multiplex PCR; TCRdb has only the in-frame clones, and not every one. Found here are 150,000 to 200,000 clones, approximately 80% of them singletons; the top ten hold about 6%. Comments on this clone: Antigen specificity is unknown.

CDR3 length equals 14 residues. Germline V gene lookup returns CDR1 SGHRS and CDR2 YFSETQ. Germline trimming cut 5 bases from V and 2 bases from J; bases unmatched to any gene: 6. The rearrangement links TRBV5-1 to TRBJ1-2; 7 nucleotides agree with TRBD1. The sample was PBMCs. The clonotype originates from a man aged 50 to 60 in good health and CMV-seropositive. As DNA, the CDR3 is TGCGCCAGCAGGCCTCCGGGACAGAACTATGGCTACACCTTC. Translated, it gives CASRPPGQNYGYTF.